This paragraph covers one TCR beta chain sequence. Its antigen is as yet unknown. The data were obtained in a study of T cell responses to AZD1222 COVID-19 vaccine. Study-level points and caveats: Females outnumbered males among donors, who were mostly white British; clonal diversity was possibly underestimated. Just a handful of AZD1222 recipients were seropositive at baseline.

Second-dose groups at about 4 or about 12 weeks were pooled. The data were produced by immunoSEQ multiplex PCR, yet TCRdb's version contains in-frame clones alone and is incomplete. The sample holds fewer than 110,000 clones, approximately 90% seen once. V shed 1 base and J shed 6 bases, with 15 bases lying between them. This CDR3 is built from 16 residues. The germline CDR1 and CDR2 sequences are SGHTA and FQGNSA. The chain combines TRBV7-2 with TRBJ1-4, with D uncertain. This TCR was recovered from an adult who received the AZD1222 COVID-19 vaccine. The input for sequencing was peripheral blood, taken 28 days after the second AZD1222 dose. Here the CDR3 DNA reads TGTGCCAGCAGCTTAGTAGGAGGAGTCGGTGATGAAAAACTGTTTTTT. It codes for CASSLVGGVGDEKLFF.